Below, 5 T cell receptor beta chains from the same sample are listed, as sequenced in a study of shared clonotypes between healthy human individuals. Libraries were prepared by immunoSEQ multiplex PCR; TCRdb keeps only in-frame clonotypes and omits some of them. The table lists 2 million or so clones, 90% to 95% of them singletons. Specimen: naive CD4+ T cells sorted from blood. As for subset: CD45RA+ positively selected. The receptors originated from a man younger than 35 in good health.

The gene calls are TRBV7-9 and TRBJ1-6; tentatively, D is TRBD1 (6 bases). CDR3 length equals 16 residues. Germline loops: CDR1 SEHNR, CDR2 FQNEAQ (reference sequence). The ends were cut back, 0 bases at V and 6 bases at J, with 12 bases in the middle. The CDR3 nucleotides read TGTGCCAGCAGCTTAGCCCGAACAGGGATTAATTCACCCCTCCACTTT. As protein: CASSLARTGINSPLHF. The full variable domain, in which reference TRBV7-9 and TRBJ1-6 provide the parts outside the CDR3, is DTGVSQNPRHKITKRGQNVTFRCDPISEHNRLYWYRQTLGQGPEFLTYFQNEAQLEKSRLLSDRFSAERPKGSFSTLEIQRTEQGDSAMYLCASSLARTGINSPLHFGNGTRLTVT.

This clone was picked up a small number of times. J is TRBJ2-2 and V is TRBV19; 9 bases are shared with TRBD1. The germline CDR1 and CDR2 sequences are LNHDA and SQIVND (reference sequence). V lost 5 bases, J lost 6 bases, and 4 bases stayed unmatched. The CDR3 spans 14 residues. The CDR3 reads CASSRDRVPGELFF. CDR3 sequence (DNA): TGTGCCAGTAGTCGGGACAGGGTCCCCGGGGAGCTGTTTTTT.

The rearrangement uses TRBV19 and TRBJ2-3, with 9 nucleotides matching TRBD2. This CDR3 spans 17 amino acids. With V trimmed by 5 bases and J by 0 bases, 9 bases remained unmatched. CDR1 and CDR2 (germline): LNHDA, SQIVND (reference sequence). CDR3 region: CASSSPGLATSTDTQYF. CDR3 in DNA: TGTGCCAGTAGTTCCCCGGGACTAGCAACTAGCACAGATACGCAGTATTTT.

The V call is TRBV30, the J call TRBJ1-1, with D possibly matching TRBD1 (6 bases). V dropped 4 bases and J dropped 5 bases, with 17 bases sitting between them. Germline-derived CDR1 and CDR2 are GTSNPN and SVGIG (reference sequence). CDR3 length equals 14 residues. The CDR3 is CAWTPGHKGTEAFF. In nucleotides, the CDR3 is TGTGCCTGGACTCCGGGACACAAAGGAACTGAAGCTTTCTTT.

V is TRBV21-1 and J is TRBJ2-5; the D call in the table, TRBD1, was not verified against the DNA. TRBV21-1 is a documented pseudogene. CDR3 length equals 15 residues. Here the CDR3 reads CASSNYYDRGETQYF. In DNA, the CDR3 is TGTGCCAGCAGCAATTACTATGACAGGGGAGAGACCCAGTACTTC.